This TCR beta chain is drawn from a study of OX40 agonist ivuxolimab in advanced cancers. About the research overall: The drug used for patients, ivuxolimab, was an agonistic anti-OX40 (CD134) antibody. Findings and limits, study-wide: Several nonresponders also turned out to have low normalized T-cell clonal expansion.

In regard to this clone: Its antigen remains unidentified.

The germline V gene encodes CDR1 SEHNR and CDR2 FQNEAQ (reference sequence). CDR3 length: 16 residues. V shed 0 bases, J shed 5 bases, and the junction held 6 bases outside the gene matches. The method was immunoSEQ multiplex PCR; TCRdb's version includes in-frame clones alone and lacks a portion of them. The table lists about 66,000 clones, about 77% of them singletons. Source: CD4+ or CD8+ T cells sorted from blood, taken in a trial of the OX40 agonist ivuxolimab. The origin of this receptor is an adult with an advanced solid tumor such as melanoma, head and neck, liver or kidney cancer. The chain joins TRBV7-9 to TRBJ2-5; 10 bases line up with TRBD2. CDR3 coding DNA: TGTGCCAGCAGCTTAGCCCGAACTAGCGGGGTGGAGACCCAGTACTTC. It encodes CASSLARTSGVETQYF.